The present TCR beta chain was sequenced within a study of identical twins. Findings of the study overall: Excess sharing by twins proved weaker in beta out-of-frame sequences. While abundant cord blood beta clonotypes carried fewer insertions, memory repertoires showed no such pattern.

TCRdb redid the calling of the 5' RACE reads with MiXCR, one entry per CDR3 protein. The sample consists of over 500,000 distinct CDR3 sequences, approximately 22% of them appearing once. The CDR3 totals 15 residues. CDR1 is SEHNR, CDR2 FQNEAQ, per germline (reference sequence). With V trimmed by 3 bases and J by 9 bases, 6 bases remained unmatched. Details on this clonotype: Its antigen is undetermined.

The same data also went into a second study, on T cells expressing NK-cell markers. From that second work: Of eight sequenced donors, seven were HCMV-seropositive and one HCMV-seronegative. Several experiments confined sorting to alpha-beta TCR T cells with an anti-gamma-delta TCR antibody.

The chain is built from TRBV7-9 and TRBJ2-1; 12 bases fit TRBD2. Material for sequencing was CD4+ T cells sorted from blood. This sequence originates from a woman between 18 and 29 years old in good health. The DNA of the CDR3 is TGTGCCAGCAGCTTGACTAGCGGGAGAGGCGGTGAGCAGTTCTTC. Amino acid sequence: CASSLTSGRGGEQFF.